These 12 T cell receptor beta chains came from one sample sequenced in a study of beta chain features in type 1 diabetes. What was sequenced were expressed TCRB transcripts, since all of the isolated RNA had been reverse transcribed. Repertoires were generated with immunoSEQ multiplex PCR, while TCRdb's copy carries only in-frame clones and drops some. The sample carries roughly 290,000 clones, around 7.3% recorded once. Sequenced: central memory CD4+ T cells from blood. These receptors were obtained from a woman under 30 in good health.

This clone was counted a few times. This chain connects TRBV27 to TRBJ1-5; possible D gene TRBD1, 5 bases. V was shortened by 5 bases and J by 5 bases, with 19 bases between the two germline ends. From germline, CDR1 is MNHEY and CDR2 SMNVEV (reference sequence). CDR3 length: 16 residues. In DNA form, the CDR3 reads TGTGCCAGCAGTCCCTTTGGGGCCCTGGTCGATCAGCCCCAGCATTTT. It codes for CASSPFGALVDQPQHF.

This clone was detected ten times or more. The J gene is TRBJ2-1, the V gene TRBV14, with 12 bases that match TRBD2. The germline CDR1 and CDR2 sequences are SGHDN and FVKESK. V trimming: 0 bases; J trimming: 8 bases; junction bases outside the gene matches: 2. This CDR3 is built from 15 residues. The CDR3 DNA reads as TGTGCCAGCAGCCAAGAACTAGCGGGGGGCCATGAGCAGTTCTTC. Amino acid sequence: CASSQELAGGHEQFF. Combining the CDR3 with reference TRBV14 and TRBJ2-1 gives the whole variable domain EAGVTQFPSHSVIEKGQTVTLRCDPISGHDNLYWYRRVMGKEIKFLLHFVKESKQDESGMPNNRFLAERTGGTYSTLKVQPAELEDSGVYFCASSQELAGGHEQFFGPGTRLTVL.

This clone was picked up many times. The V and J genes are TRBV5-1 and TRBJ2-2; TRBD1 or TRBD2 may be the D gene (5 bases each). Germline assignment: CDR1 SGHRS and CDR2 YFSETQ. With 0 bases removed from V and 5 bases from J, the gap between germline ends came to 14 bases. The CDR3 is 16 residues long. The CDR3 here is CASSLGPSGPTGELFF. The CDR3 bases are TGCGCCAGCAGCTTGGGGCCATCGGGACCGACCGGGGAGCTGTTTTTT. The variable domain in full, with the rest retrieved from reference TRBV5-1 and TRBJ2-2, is KAGVTQTPRYLIKTRGQQVTLSCSPISGHRSVSWYQQTPGQGLQFLFEYFSETQRNKGNFPGRFSGRQFSNSRSEMNVSTLELGDSALYLCASSLGPSGPTGELFFGEGSRLTVL.

As DNA, the CDR3 is TGTGCCAGCAGCCGGGCTCGGGACGGGAACACTGAAGCTTTCTTT. Protein sequence: CASSRARDGNTEAFF. This rearrangement joins TRBV5-4 to TRBJ1-1; possibly TRBD1 for D (5 bases). CDR1 and CDR2 from the germline V gene are SGHNT and YYREEE (reference sequence). The CDR3 length is 15 residues. V dropped 4 bases and J dropped 1 base, with 14 bases sitting between them.

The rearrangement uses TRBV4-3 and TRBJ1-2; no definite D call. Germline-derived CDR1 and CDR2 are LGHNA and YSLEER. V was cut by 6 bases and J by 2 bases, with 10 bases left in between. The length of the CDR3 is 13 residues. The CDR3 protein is CASSPKGNYGYTF. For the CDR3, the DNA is TGCGCCAGCAGTCCTAAAGGCAACTATGGCTACACCTTC.

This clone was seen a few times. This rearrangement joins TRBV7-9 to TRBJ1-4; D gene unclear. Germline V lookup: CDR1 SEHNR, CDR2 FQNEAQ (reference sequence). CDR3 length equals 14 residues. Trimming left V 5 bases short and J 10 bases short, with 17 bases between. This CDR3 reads CASSPSGLGVKLFF. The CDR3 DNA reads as TGTGCCAGCAGCCCCTCGGGCCTCGGCGTAAAACTGTTTTTT. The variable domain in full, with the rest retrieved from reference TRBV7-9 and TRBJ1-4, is DTGVSQNPRHKITKRGQNVTFRCDPISEHNRLYWYRQTLGQGPEFLTYFQNEAQLEKSRLLSDRFSAERPKGSFSTLEIQRTEQGDSAMYLCASSPSGLGVKLFFGSGTQLSVL.

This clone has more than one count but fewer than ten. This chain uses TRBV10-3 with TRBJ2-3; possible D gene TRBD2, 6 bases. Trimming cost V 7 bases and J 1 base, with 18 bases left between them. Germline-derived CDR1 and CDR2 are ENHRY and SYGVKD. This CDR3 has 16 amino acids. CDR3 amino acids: CAINVAEGMGTDTQYF. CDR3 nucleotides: TGTGCCATCAATGTGGCGGAGGGGATGGGCACAGATACGCAGTATTTT.

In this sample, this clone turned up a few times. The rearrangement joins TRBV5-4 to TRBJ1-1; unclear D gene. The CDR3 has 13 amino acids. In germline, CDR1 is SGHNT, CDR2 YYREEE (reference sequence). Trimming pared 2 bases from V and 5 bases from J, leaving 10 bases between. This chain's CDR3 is CASSLGLGTEAFF. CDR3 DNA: TGTGCCAGCAGCTTAGGTTTGGGAACTGAAGCTTTCTTT.

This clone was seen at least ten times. In DNA form, the CDR3 reads TGTGCCAGCAGCCTCGGACAGCTCTACGAGCAGTACGTC. It translates to CASSLGQLYEQYV. The rearrangement joins TRBV6-6 to TRBJ2-7, with a weak D call TRBD1 (6 bases). This CDR3 region has 13 residues. Germline V lookup: CDR1 MNHNY, CDR2 SVGAGI (reference sequence). The ends were cut back, 6 bases at V and 3 bases at J, with 12 bases in the middle.

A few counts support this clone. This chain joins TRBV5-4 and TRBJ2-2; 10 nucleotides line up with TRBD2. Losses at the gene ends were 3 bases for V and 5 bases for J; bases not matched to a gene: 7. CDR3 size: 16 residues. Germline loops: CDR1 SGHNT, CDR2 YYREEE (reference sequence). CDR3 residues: CASSSSSGSLTGELFF. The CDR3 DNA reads TGTGCCAGCAGCTCTTCTAGCGGGAGTCTGACCGGGGAGCTGTTTTTT.

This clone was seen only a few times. CDR3 nucleotide sequence: TGTGCCAGCAGCCAAGTTGGGGACTCTGGAAACACCATATATTTT. Protein: CASSQVGDSGNTIYF. This chain uses TRBV4-2 with TRBJ1-3; D unclear. The CDR3 extends over 15 amino acids. Between the trimmed V and J ends, which lost 1 base and 0 bases, there was a span of 7 bases. Germline V gene lookup returns CDR1 LGHNA and CDR2 YNFKEQ.

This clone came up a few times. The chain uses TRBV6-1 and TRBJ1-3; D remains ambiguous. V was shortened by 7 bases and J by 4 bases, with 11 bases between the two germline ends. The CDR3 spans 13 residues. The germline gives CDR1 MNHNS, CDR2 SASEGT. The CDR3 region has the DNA TGTGCCAGCACTACGGCGGGCGGAAACACCATATATTTT. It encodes CASTTAGGNTIYF.